These 6 T cell receptor beta chains were sequenced from one sample in a study of control samples from healthy donors and cancer patients. Repertoires were generated with immunoSEQ multiplex PCR, while TCRdb's copy carries only in-frame clones and drops some. The sample includes some 130,000 clones, about nine tenths seen only once; the top ten take approximately 2.2%. Sequencing was carried out using blood. These receptors all come from a woman in her forties or fifties in good health.

In nucleotides, the CDR3 is TGTGCCAGCAGTCTGATGGGGGATAATTCACCCCTCCACTTT. This sequence encodes CASSLMGDNSPLHF. The chain is built from TRBV7-9 and TRBJ1-6; tentative D call: TRBD1 (5 bases). The CDR3 length is 14 residues. The germline V gene encodes CDR1 SEHNR and CDR2 FQNEAQ (reference sequence). V lost 6 bases and J lost 5, with 11 bases in between. Supplemented by reference TRBV7-9 and TRBJ1-6, the full variable domain reads DTGVSQNPRHKITKRGQNVTFRCDPISEHNRLYWYRQTLGQGPEFLTYFQNEAQLEKSRLLSDRFSAERPKGSFSTLEIQRTEQGDSAMYLCASSLMGDNSPLHFGNGTRLTVT.

The chain has TRBV29-1 and TRBJ2-5, with TRBD2 as a possible D gene (7 bases). There are 16 residues in the CDR3. Trimming removed 3 bases at V and 5 bases at J, with 22 bases between. Germline assignment: CDR1 SQVTM and CDR2 ANQGSEA. The CDR3 nucleotides read TGCAGCGTTGACGGGGGGCGACGGGGACATCGCGAGACCCAGTACTTC. Translated, it gives CSVDGGRRGHRETQYF.

This chain links TRBV27 with TRBJ2-7; 9 nucleotides align to TRBD2. Germline loops: CDR1 MNHEY, CDR2 SMNVEV (reference sequence). The CDR3 is made up of 17 amino acids. V shed 3 bases and J 4 bases; nucleotides not matched to a gene: 13. CDR3 DNA: TGTGCCAGCAGTTTGGTGGCTAGCGGGGCCCAGGGGTACGAGCAGTACTTC. Protein: CASSLVASGAQGYEQYF.

DNA for the CDR3: TGCGCCAGCAGCTTACAGGGACGGAACACTGAAGCTTTCTTT. Protein: CASSLQGRNTEAFF. V gene TRBV5-1 combines with J gene TRBJ1-1; tentative D call: TRBD1 (6 bases). Germline V CDR1 and CDR2: SGHRS, YFSETQ. The CDR3 loop spans 14 amino acids. Trimming removed 2 bases at V and 1 base at J, with 9 bases between.

The J gene is TRBJ1-1, the V gene TRBV19; 9 nucleotides match TRBD1. V lost 3 bases to trimming and J lost 0 bases; unmatched junction nucleotides: 8. Looked up from germline, CDR1 is LNHDA and CDR2 is SQIVND (reference sequence). The CDR3 is made up of 17 amino acids. CDR3 in DNA: TGTGCCAGTAGTATTTCCCGGACAGGGGTCCTGAACACTGAAGCTTTCTTT. Translated: CASSISRTGVLNTEAFF. Full variable domain (remainder filled in from reference TRBV19 and TRBJ1-1): DGGITQSPKYLFRKEGQNVTLSCEQNLNHDAMYWYRQDPGQGLRLIYYSQIVNDFQKGDIAEGYSVSREKKESFPLTVTSAQKNPTAFYLCASSISRTGVLNTEAFFGQGTRLTVV.

The chain uses TRBV5-6 and TRBJ1-1, with D unresolved. CDR1 is SGHDT and CDR2 is YYEEEE in the germline V gene. V shed 2 bases and J shed 1 base, with 9 bases lying between them. CDR3 length: 14 amino acids. The CDR3 region is CASSFGLGNTEAFF. CDR3 sequence (DNA): TGTGCCAGCAGCTTCGGACTGGGGAACACTGAAGCTTTCTTT.